The 27 T cell receptor beta chains below all came from one sample that was sequenced in a study of control samples from healthy donors and cancer patients. The repertoire was sequenced with immunoSEQ multiplex PCR; TCRdb's copy has only in-frame clones and lacks some. The table has about 150,000 clones, around 95% seen once. Sequenced sample: blood. The receptors were sampled from a woman aged 40 to 50 in good health.

The chain uses TRBV19 and TRBJ1-1; 7 bases are shared with TRBD1. The CDR3 runs to 13 residues. The V gene's germline CDR1 is LNHDA and CDR2 SQIVND (reference sequence). V was clipped by 5 bases and J by 3 bases; unmatched bases: 3. The CDR3 here is CASSLDRDTEAFF. CDR3 nucleotides: TGTGCCAGTAGTCTCGACAGGGACACTGAAGCTTTCTTT.

This clone was observed a single time. The V call is TRBV6-2 or TRBV6-3, the J call TRBJ2-1, with D uncertain. V lost 4 bases and J 8 bases, leaving 12 bases between the germline ends. Germline CDR1 and CDR2: MNHEY and SVGEGT. The CDR3 has 13 amino acids. The CDR3 DNA sequence: TGTGCCAGCAGTTCCCTCCTCTCAGATGAGCAGTTCTTC. This encodes CASSSLLSDEQFF.

The rearrangement joins TRBV30 to TRBJ1-1, with 8 nucleotides matching TRBD1. Germline V gene sequence: CDR1 GTSNPN, CDR2 SVGIG (reference sequence). Trimming at V came to 5 bases and at J to 1 base, leaving 3 bases not matched to a gene. The length of the CDR3 is 13 residues. The CDR3 region has the DNA TGTGCCTGGGACAGGGGAAGGAACACTGAAGCTTTCTTT. Translating gives CAWDRGRNTEAFF.

The rearrangement links TRBV18 to TRBJ1-2, with TRBD1 matching over 7 bases. The CDR3 is made up of 14 amino acids. In germline, CDR1 is KGHSH, CDR2 LQKENI. J was trimmed by 2 bases and V by 3 bases; bases with no gene match: 3. CDR3 DNA sequence: TGTGCCAGCTCACCTATGACAGGGAACTATGGCTACACCTTC. Its protein product is CASSPMTGNYGYTF.

J is TRBJ1-3 and V is TRBV28; D perhaps matches TRBD1 (5 bases). Germline CDR1 is MDHEN and CDR2 is SYDVKM. The CDR3 has 12 amino acids. Deletions cut 10 bases from V and 3 bases from J, with 10 bases between. The CDR3 coding sequence is TGTGCCACCTCAGGGTTTGGAAACACCATATATTTT. Translating it yields CATSGFGNTIYF.

The V and J genes are TRBV18 and TRBJ1-2; D is perhaps TRBD1 (5 bases). Trimming shortened V by 4 bases and J by 3 bases, and 9 bases separated the two germline ends. The germline V gene encodes CDR1 KGHSH and CDR2 LQKENI. There are 13 residues in the CDR3. The CDR3 DNA is TGTGCCAGCTCACGGGGGGATGACTATGGCTACACCTTC. It encodes CASSRGDDYGYTF.

The J gene is TRBJ2-5, the V gene TRBV2; 8 bases line up with TRBD1. The V gene end was trimmed by 4 bases and the J gene end by 2 bases; junction bases not matched to a gene: 3. CDR3 length: 14 amino acids. Germline V CDR1 and CDR2: SNHLY, FYNNEI. CDR3 residues: CASSGTGLQETQYF. CDR3 DNA sequence: TGTGCCAGCAGTGGGACAGGGTTACAAGAGACCCAGTACTTC.

This clone showed up just a few times. The chain carries TRBV5-5 and TRBJ1-3; D is undetermined. The length of the CDR3 is 15 residues. CDR1 is SGHKS and CDR2 is YYEKEE in the germline V gene (reference sequence). Trimming stripped 0 bases from V and 1 base from J, with 8 bases between. CDR3 sequence: CASSLAPGSGNTIYF. CDR3 nucleotide sequence: TGTGCCAGCAGCTTGGCACCCGGGTCTGGAAACACCATATATTTT.

This rearrangement joins TRBV10-3 to TRBJ2-7; D perhaps matches TRBD1 (5 bases). Looked up from germline, CDR1 is ENHRY and CDR2 is SYGVKD. This CDR3 is built from 15 residues. V gave up 4 bases and J gave up 0 bases, with 13 bases separating them. CDR3 loop: CAISGQHESSYEQYF. The CDR3 nucleotides are TGTGCCATCAGTGGACAGCACGAAAGCTCCTACGAGCAGTACTTC.

The rearrangement links TRBV27 to TRBJ1-5; 7 bases match TRBD1. V was pared by 2 bases and J by 7 bases, with 2 bases of the junction left unmatched. The CDR3 extends over 13 amino acids. Germline CDR1 and CDR2: MNHEY and SMNVEV (reference sequence). In nucleotides, the CDR3 is TGTGCCAGCAGTTTAAGGGACAGCCAGCCCCAGCATTTT. Protein: CASSLRDSQPQHF.

This sequence joins TRBV6-2 or TRBV6-3 and TRBJ1-2; D unresolved. CDR3 length: 13 residues. CDR1 and CDR2 (germline): MNHEY, SVGEGT. Between the trimmed V and J ends, which lost 4 bases and 4 bases, there was a span of 10 bases. The DNA of the CDR3 is TGTGCCAGCAGTTTGCAGGTTTCCTATGGCTACACCTTC. Translation: CASSLQVSYGYTF.

The chain is built from TRBV7-2 and TRBJ1-1; possible D gene TRBD1, 6 bases. V gave up 5 bases and J gave up 4 bases, with 8 bases separating them. The CDR3 is 12 residues long. Looked up from germline, CDR1 is SGHTA and CDR2 is FQGNSA. DNA of the CDR3: TGTGCCAGCAGCCGGGACATCACTGAAGCTTTCTTT. This codes for CASSRDITEAFF. Combining the CDR3 with reference TRBV7-2 and TRBJ1-1 gives the whole variable domain GAGVSQSPSNKVTEKGKDVELRCDPISGHTALYWYRQSLGQGLEFLIYFQGNSAPDKSGLPSDRFSAERTGGSVSTLTIQRTQQEDSAVYLCASSRDITEAFFGQGTRLTVV.

The rearrangement links TRBV19 to TRBJ1-1; the match to TRBD1 covers 7 bases. The CDR3 length is 14 residues. CDR1 is LNHDA and CDR2 is SQIVND in the germline V gene (reference sequence). V was clipped by 4 bases and J by 0 bases; unmatched bases: 2. This CDR3 is CASSKGALNTEAFF. As DNA, the CDR3 is TGTGCCAGTAGTAAGGGGGCTCTGAACACTGAAGCTTTCTTT.

The chain uses TRBV4-2 and TRBJ2-7; no definite D call. The length of the CDR3 is 14 residues. Germline CDR1 LGHNA, CDR2 YNFKEQ. The germline V and J ends were trimmed by 4 bases and 0 bases, with 10 bases remaining between them. Written as DNA, the CDR3 is TGTGCCAGCAGCCGAACAGCGCCCTCCTACGAGCAGTACTTC. It specifies CASSRTAPSYEQYF.

This chain connects TRBV7-6 to TRBJ1-1; 8 bases are shared with TRBD1. From germline, CDR1 is SGHVS and CDR2 FNYEAQ. The CDR3 length is 14 residues. Losses at the gene ends were 1 base for V and 7 bases for J; bases not matched to a gene: 5. The CDR3 is CASSLDGTGSEAFF. In nucleotides, the CDR3 is TGTGCCAGCAGCTTAGATGGGACAGGCAGTGAAGCTTTCTTT.

The V and J genes are TRBV7-2 and TRBJ1-4, with D tentatively TRBD1 (6 bases). In germline, CDR1 is SGHTA, CDR2 FQGNSA. CDR3 size: 13 residues. Trimming shortened V by 3 bases and J by 6 bases, and 8 bases separated the two germline ends. This chain's CDR3 is CASSLGADEKLFF. CDR3 DNA: TGTGCCAGCAGCTTGGGGGCTGATGAAAAACTGTTTTTT.

J is TRBJ2-7 and V is TRBV30; a weak D match, TRBD2 (5 bases). V was shortened by 0 bases and J by 5 bases, with 11 bases between the two germline ends. The CDR3 loop spans 13 amino acids. Germline CDR1 reads GTSNPN; CDR2 reads SVGIG (reference sequence). The CDR3 region has the DNA TGTGCCTGGAGTGTACGAGGGAGAGACGAGCAGTACTTC. Translated: CAWSVRGRDEQYF.

The CDR3 DNA is TGTGCCAGCTCCGGACAGGGTCGGGGCCATGAGCAGTTCTTC. Amino acids: CASSGQGRGHEQFF. The chain carries TRBV18 and TRBJ2-1; 8 bases are shared with TRBD1. CDR1 and CDR2 (germline): KGHSH, LQKENI. Germline trimming cut 6 bases from V and 8 bases from J; bases unmatched to any gene: 9. The CDR3 consists of 14 residues.

This chain connects TRBV12-5 to TRBJ2-3; D ambiguous. The CDR3 has 15 residues. Germline V CDR1 and CDR2: LGHNT, FRNRAP. Trimming left V 1 base short and J 0 bases short, with 8 bases between. CDR3 region: CASGLDMVSTDTQYF. The CDR3 bases are TGTGCTAGTGGTTTGGACATGGTAAGCACAGATACGCAGTATTTT.

The V and J genes are TRBV7-2 and TRBJ2-7, with 13 bases fitting TRBD2. The CDR3 length is 16 residues. The trim removed 0 bases at V and 3 bases at J, leaving 2 bases unmatched. CDR1 and CDR2 from the germline V gene are SGHTA and FQGNSA. In nucleotides, the CDR3 is TGTGCCAGCAGCTTAGCACTAGCGGGGGGGGTCTACGAGCAGTACTTC. Residues: CASSLALAGGVYEQYF.

This clone appeared a single time. The chain is built from TRBV15 and TRBJ1-6, with D tentatively TRBD1 (6 bases). The CDR3 contains 16 residues. Germline loops: CDR1 LNHNV, CDR2 YYDKDF (reference sequence). The V gene lost 0 bases and the J gene lost 7 bases, with 13 bases spanning the gap. Here the CDR3 reads CATSRDLAQGNSPLHF. The DNA for the CDR3 is TGTGCCACCAGCAGAGATCTGGCACAGGGAAATTCACCCCTCCACTTT.

The rearrangement links TRBV5-5 to TRBJ1-4; a possible D gene is TRBD1 (6 bases). V lost 1 base and J lost 7, with 11 bases in between. The germline V gene has CDR1 SGHKS and CDR2 YYEKEE (reference sequence). CDR3 size: 14 residues. CDR3 sequence: CASSLWDTFEKLFF. In DNA form, the CDR3 reads TGTGCCAGCAGCTTGTGGGACACGTTTGAAAAACTGTTTTTT.

V and J are TRBV4-3 and TRBJ2-3, with 11 nucleotides matching TRBD2. The junction had 4 bases not matched to a gene; V was cut back by 0 bases and J by 2 bases. The CDR3 sequence is 17 residues long. CDR1 LGHNA and CDR2 YSLEER come from the germline V gene. In nucleotides, the CDR3 is TGCGCCAGCAGCCAAGATTCGGGACTAGCGGCCACAGATACGCAGTATTTT. Protein sequence: CASSQDSGLAATDTQYF.

The chain combines TRBV27 with TRBJ1-5, with 11 bases lining up with TRBD1. From germline, CDR1 is MNHEY and CDR2 SMNVEV (reference sequence). CDR3 size: 14 residues. V shed 6 bases and J 7 bases; nucleotides not matched to a gene: 5. This chain's CDR3 is CASRGQGEGQPQHF. Written as DNA, the CDR3 is TGTGCCAGCAGGGGACAGGGGGAAGGGCAGCCCCAGCATTTT.

This chain uses TRBV6-6 with TRBJ2-2; D is unresolved. The CDR3 consists of 14 residues. The germline V gene has CDR1 MNHNY and CDR2 SVGAGI (reference sequence). Trimming removed 6 bases at V and 4 bases at J, with 12 bases between. This chain's CDR3 is CASSPGRPTGELFF. The DNA for the CDR3 is TGTGCCAGCAGCCCGGGTAGGCCCACCGGGGAGCTGTTTTTT.

This chain joins TRBV27 and TRBJ1-3, with 7 positions matching TRBD1. V was pared by 5 bases and J by 4 bases, with 8 bases of the junction left unmatched. The CDR3 has 15 residues. Germline CDR1 MNHEY, CDR2 SMNVEV (reference sequence). In nucleotides, the CDR3 is TGTGCCAGCAGTAAAGACAGGGAATCAGGAAACACCATATATTTT. Translating gives CASSKDRESGNTIYF.

The chain has TRBV4-1 and TRBJ1-1; D is unclear. V lost 2 bases, J lost 3 bases, and 13 bases lay in between. Germline V gene sequence: CDR1 MGHRA, CDR2 YSYEKL. The CDR3 loop spans 15 amino acids. The CDR3 DNA is TGCGCCAGCAGCCAAAGAACAGACATGTACACTGAAGCTTTCTTT. Its translation: CASSQRTDMYTEAFF.